The 8 T cell receptor beta chains below were found in one sample sequenced in a study of cytomegalovirus exposure and HLA in healthy donors. With 60 Vbeta and 13 Jbeta primers, the PCR was carried out. Produced via immunoSEQ multiplex PCR; TCRdb's table is partial and in-frame only. The sample holds 150,000 to 200,000 clones, 65% to 85% seen once. Sample: PBMCs. Receptors originate from a middle-aged woman in good health and CMV-seropositive.

The chain combines TRBV6-1 with TRBJ1-2; 10 nucleotides agree with TRBD1. CDR1 MNHNS and CDR2 SASEGT come from the germline V gene. V lost 6 bases, J lost 2 bases, and 3 bases stayed unmatched. CDR3 length: 14 amino acids. The CDR3 is CASRRTGGNYGYTF. Here the CDR3 DNA reads TGTGCCAGCAGAAGGACAGGGGGGAACTATGGCTACACCTTC.

This chain uses TRBV4-2 with TRBJ1-3; the match to TRBD1 covers 10 bases. Germline assignment: CDR1 LGHNA and CDR2 YNFKEQ. The CDR3 is 19 residues long. V lost 0 bases to trimming and J lost 0 bases; unmatched junction nucleotides: 8. For the CDR3, the DNA is TGTGCCAGCAGCCAAGATCGGACAGGGGGTTCAAGCTCTGGAAACACCATATATTTT. This codes for CASSQDRTGGSSSGNTIYF.

The chain carries TRBV2 and TRBJ2-7; 8 bases are a match to TRBD1. CDR3 length: 14 residues. Per the germline V gene, CDR1 is SNHLY and CDR2 is FYNNEI. V gave up 6 bases and J gave up 2 bases; unmatched junction bases: 6. The CDR3 reads CASRKTGDPYEQYF. The CDR3 DNA sequence: TGTGCCAGCAGGAAGACAGGGGACCCCTACGAGCAGTACTTC. The variable domain in full, with the rest retrieved from reference TRBV2 and TRBJ2-7, is EPEVTQTPSHQVTQMGQEVILRCVPISNHLYFYWYRQILGQKVEFLVSFYNNEISEKSEIFDDQFSVERPDGSNFTLKIRSTKLEDSAMYFCASRKTGDPYEQYFGPGTRLTVT.

This clone appeared a few times. The J gene is TRBJ1-4, the V gene TRBV19; D is undetermined. CDR1 and CDR2 from the germline V gene are LNHDA and SQIVND (reference sequence). CDR3 size: 16 residues. The V gene lost 3 bases and the J gene lost 10 bases, with 21 bases spanning the gap. CDR3 nucleotides: TGTGCCAGTAGTATGCCGGGTGTAACCCACCGGGGAAAACTGTTTTTT. Translated, it gives CASSMPGVTHRGKLFF.

This rearrangement joins TRBV6-4 to TRBJ1-1, with D maybe TRBD1 (5 bases). The CDR3 is made up of 13 amino acids. Between the trimmed V and J ends, which lost 5 bases and 1 base, there was a span of 8 bases. Germline loops: CDR1 MRHNA, CDR2 SNTAGT. The DNA for the CDR3 is TGTGCCAGCAGTTCTCAGGGGAACACTGAAGCTTTCTTT. This translates into CASSSQGNTEAFF.

The V and J genes are TRBV6-5 and TRBJ2-5, with 10 positions matching TRBD1. The ends lost 2 bases at V and 7 bases at J; junction bases unmatched: 10. The CDR3 is 16 residues long. Germline V gene sequence: CDR1 MNHEY, CDR2 SVGAGI. The CDR3 reads CASSYPSTGGVGTQYF. In DNA form, the CDR3 reads TGTGCCAGCAGTTACCCCTCGACAGGGGGCGTTGGGACCCAGTACTTC.

This chain links TRBV6-6 with TRBJ2-2; no clear D gene. V lost 3 bases to trimming and J lost 1 base, with 3 bases between them. This CDR3 is 13 amino acids long. Germline V gene data show CDR1 as MNHNY and CDR2 as SVGAGI (reference sequence). The CDR3 coding sequence is TGTGCCAGCAGTTATAAGAACACCGGGGAGCTGTTTTTT. It is translated as CASSYKNTGELFF.

The chain links TRBV5-4 to TRBJ2-3, with D perhaps matching TRBD2 (5 bases). V shed 3 bases and J shed 2 bases, with 16 bases lying between them. The CDR3 is made up of 16 amino acids. The germline gives CDR1 SGHNT, CDR2 YYREEE (reference sequence). The CDR3 sequence is CASSSGRRGHTDTQYF. The CDR3 coding sequence is TGTGCCAGCAGCTCTGGAAGACGCGGGCACACAGATACGCAGTATTTT.